The 18 T cell receptor beta chains presented below share a single source sample, sequenced in a study of CD8 T cells in ankylosing spondylitis. TCRdb reprocessed the 5' RACE reads via MiXCR and lists one record per CDR3 protein. The table lists fewer than 200,000 distinct CDR3 sequences, approximately 20% of them singletons. The sequencing sample was made of blood, either unsorted or a sorted T cell fraction (not recorded which). These receptor sequences come from a male donor with ankylosing spondylitis or in good health (not recorded which).

This clonotype was seen more than once but under ten times. The chain links TRBV20-1 to TRBJ1-2; D is possibly TRBD1 (5 bases). The V gene lost 6 bases and the J gene lost 0 bases, with 14 bases spanning the gap. This CDR3 spans 14 amino acids. Germline CDR1 and CDR2: DFQATT and SNEGSKA (reference sequence). CDR3: CSAPPGDANYGYTF. The CDR3 region has the DNA TGCAGTGCCCCTCCCGGGGACGCTAACTATGGCTACACCTTC.

The chain carries TRBV7-9 and TRBJ2-7; 8 bases match TRBD1. V gave up 3 bases and J gave up 3 bases; unmatched junction bases: 4. From germline, CDR1 is SEHNR and CDR2 FQNEAQ (reference sequence). CDR3 length: 14 residues. The CDR3, as DNA: TGTGCCAGCAGCTTCTTGGACAGGGACTACGAGCAGTACTTC. Its protein is CASSFLDRDYEQYF.

This clonotype was detected many times. The chain recombines TRBV6-5 with TRBJ2-7; maybe TRBD1 (6 bases). This CDR3 has 12 residues. The germline V and J ends were trimmed by 10 bases and 1 base, with 11 bases remaining between them. Per the germline V gene, CDR1 is MNHEY and CDR2 is SVGAGI. CDR3 sequence (DNA): TGTGCCACCTGGACAGTTTCCTACGAGCAGTACTTC. Protein sequence: CATWTVSYEQYF.

This chain links TRBV7-3 with TRBJ2-2; D is uncertain. The CDR3 has 13 residues. Looked up from germline, CDR1 is SGHTA and CDR2 is FQGTGA. With 1 base removed from V and 8 bases from J, the gap between germline ends came to 8 bases. The CDR3 sequence: CASSLMPSGELFF. The CDR3 nucleotides read TGTGCCAGCAGCTTAATGCCCTCAGGGGAGCTGTTTTTT.

The V and J genes are TRBV7-2 and TRBJ2-1; D perhaps matches TRBD2 (6 bases). Germline V gives CDR1 SGHTA, CDR2 FQGNSA. V was shortened by 4 bases and J by 4 bases, with 17 bases between the two germline ends. The CDR3 is made up of 16 amino acids. The CDR3, as DNA: TGTGCCAGCAGCTCGTACGCGGGGATACTATACAATGAGCAGTTCTTC. It translates to CASSSYAGILYNEQFF. The entire variable domain, with the rest obtained from reference TRBV7-2 and TRBJ2-1, is as follows: GAGVSQSPSNKVTEKGKDVELRCDPISGHTALYWYRQSLGQGLEFLIYFQGNSAPDKSGLPSDRFSAERTGGSVSTLTIQRTQQEDSAVYLCASSSYAGILYNEQFFGPGTRLTVL.

Many counts were recorded for this clonotype. V gene TRBV5-6 combines with J gene TRBJ2-3; TRBD2 matches at 13 bases. The V and J ends lost 0 bases and 5 bases, in that order; junction bases with no gene match: 3. The CDR3 covers 16 residues. Germline CDR1 is SGHDT and CDR2 is YYEEEE. As DNA, the CDR3 is TGTGCCAGCAGCTTGGGGACTAGCGGGAGAGGAGATACGCAGTATTTT. Translation gives CASSLGTSGRGDTQYF. The full variable domain, rest sourced from reference TRBV5-6 and TRBJ2-3, is DAGVTQSPTHLIKTRGQQVTLRCSPKSGHDTVSWYQQALGQGPQFIFQYYEEEERQRGNFPDRFSGHQFPNYSSELNVNALLLGDSALYLCASSLGTSGRGDTQYFGPGTRLTVL.

This clonotype has at least ten counts. This rearrangement joins TRBV9 to TRBJ2-7; 9 positions match TRBD2. V was pared by 3 bases and J by 0 bases, with 4 bases of the junction left unmatched. The CDR3 covers 15 residues. CDR1 and CDR2 from the germline V gene are SGDLS and YYNGEE. The CDR3 here is CASSELAGSSYEQYF. The CDR3 DNA reads as TGTGCCAGCAGCGAGCTAGCGGGGAGCTCCTACGAGCAGTACTTC. The variable domain in full, completed from reference TRBV9 and TRBJ2-7, reads DSGVTQTPKHLITATGQRVTLRCSPRSGDLSVYWYQQSLDQGLQFLIQYYNGEERAKGNILERFSAQQFPDLHSELNLSSLELGDSALYFCASSELAGSSYEQYFGPGTRLTVT.

The genes are TRBV5-4 and TRBJ1-2; 7 bases line up with TRBD1. The CDR3 length is 15 residues. V shed 4 bases and J 4 bases; nucleotides not matched to a gene: 10. Germline loops: CDR1 SGHNT, CDR2 YYREEE (reference sequence). This chain's CDR3 is CASSGTGTVFYGYTF. The CDR3 DNA reads TGTGCCAGCAGCGGGACCGGGACAGTGTTCTATGGCTACACCTTC.

This clonotype was observed at least ten times. J is TRBJ2-3 and V is TRBV12-3 or TRBV12-4; D is perhaps TRBD2 (5 bases). The CDR3 covers 14 residues. V gave up 6 bases and J gave up 1 base, with 11 bases separating them. CDR3 loop: CASSPGSGTDTQYF. CDR3 in DNA: TGTGCCAGCAGCCCCGGTAGCGGCACAGATACGCAGTATTTT.

This clonotype has at least ten counts. V is TRBV28 and J is TRBJ1-5; TRBD1 might be the D (6 bases). Germline V gene sequence: CDR1 MDHEN, CDR2 SYDVKM. The germline V and J ends were trimmed by 2 bases and 7 bases, with 12 bases remaining between them. The length of the CDR3 is 14 residues. The chain's CDR3 is CASSLGQPYQPQHF. The CDR3 coding sequence is TGTGCCAGCAGTTTAGGACAGCCATACCAGCCCCAGCATTTT. The full variable domain, completed using reference TRBV28 and TRBJ1-5, is DVKVTQSSRYLVKRTGEKVFLECVQDMDHENMFWYRQDPGLGLRLIYFSYDVKMKEKGDIPEGYSVSREKKERFSLILESASTNQTSMYLCASSLGQPYQPQHFGDGTRLSIL.

V usage is TRBV3-1 and J usage is TRBJ2-7; D gene uncertain. Germline loops: CDR1 LGHDT, CDR2 YNNKEL (reference sequence). CDR3 length equals 12 residues. Trimming stripped 3 bases from V and 6 bases from J, with 9 bases between. CDR3 loop: CASSHTASEQYF. The CDR3 DNA follows: TGTGCCAGCAGCCATACCGCCAGCGAGCAGTACTTC.

V gene TRBV5-4 combines with J gene TRBJ1-6; D is uncertain. The CDR3 has 13 amino acids. The V end was cut by 3 bases, the J end by 7 bases, with 8 bases between. The germline V gene encodes CDR1 SGHNT and CDR2 YYREEE (reference sequence). As DNA, the CDR3 is TGTGCCAGCAGCTCGGTAGGGAATTCACCCCTCCACTTT. Protein sequence: CASSSVGNSPLHF.

This clonotype was detected many times. In DNA, the CDR3 is TGTGCCAGCAGTTTTAGGAGCTCTGGAAACACCATATATTTT. The encoded protein is CASSFRSSGNTIYF. This chain joins TRBV12-3 or TRBV12-4 and TRBJ1-3; D is unclear. V was clipped by 3 bases and J by 0 bases, with 6 bases between them. There are 14 residues in the CDR3.

With respect to this clonotype: At one end the junction does not follow the germline gene, possibly because of a read error. The chain employs TRBV6-2 or TRBV6-3 and TRBJ2-3; D perhaps matches TRBD1 (5 bases). Germline CDR1 MNHEY, CDR2 SVGEGT. CDR3 size: 12 residues. The CDR3 loop reads CTSREGTDTQYF. In DNA form, the CDR3 reads TGTACCAGCAGGGAAGGAACAGATACGCAGTATTTT.

Ten or more counts support this clonotype. V is TRBV28 and J is TRBJ2-1; TRBD2 matches at 7 bases. Germline V gene data show CDR1 as MDHEN and CDR2 as SYDVKM. With V trimmed by 4 bases and J by 0 bases, 3 bases remained unmatched. The CDR3 sequence is 15 residues long. The CDR3 sequence is CASSSPSGSYNEQFF. DNA for the CDR3: TGTGCCAGCAGTTCCCCTAGCGGCTCCTACAATGAGCAGTTCTTC.

This clonotype was observed at least ten times. CDR3 loop: CTSSQVIFTRLAEATDTQYF. CDR3 nucleotides: TGCACCAGCAGCCAAGTTATTTTCACAAGACTAGCGGAGGCCACAGATACGCAGTATTTT. The J gene is TRBJ2-3, the V gene TRBV1; whether TRBD2, the table's D call, matches the DNA was not checked. TRBV1 is classified as a pseudogene. CDR3 length: 20 residues.

In its sample, this clonotype was seen many times. The CDR3 region has the DNA TGTGCCAGCAGTGAATCCCCTAAGGGAGGTGAGCAGTTCTTC. It is translated as CASSESPKGGEQFF. The rearrangement uses TRBV28 and TRBJ2-1; tentative D call: TRBD2 (6 bases). This CDR3 is built from 14 residues. From germline, CDR1 is MDHEN and CDR2 SYDVKM. V lost 5 bases, J lost 9 bases, and 17 bases lay in between.

The chain employs TRBV18 and TRBJ2-3; D perhaps matches TRBD2 (5 bases). The CDR3 consists of 14 residues. Germline V gives CDR1 KGHSH, CDR2 LQKENI. V shed 0 bases and J shed 5 bases, with 9 bases lying between them. CDR3 bases: TGTGCCAGCTCACCACCACTAGTAAGAGATACGCAGTATTTT. This encodes CASSPPLVRDTQYF.